Each of the 20 T cell receptor beta chains below was sequenced from the same sample in a study of T cells in Graves' hyperthyroidism and ophthalmopathy. Researchers took RNA transcripts and amplified the TCR beta CDR3 regions from them. A first-round RT-PCR of the TCR CDR3 used the HTBI primer set. In TCRdb, the multiplex PCR reads were re-called with MiXCR into one record per CDR3 protein. The repertoire holds hundreds of thousands of distinct CDR3 sequences, with roughly 14% as singletons. Sequenced: blood. Receptors originate from a man aged 18 to 29 with Graves' ophthalmopathy.

In this sample, this clonotype turned up many times. One end of the junction does not line up with germline, which may come from a read error. The chain carries TRBV19 and TRBJ1-5, with 8 nucleotides matching TRBD1. This CDR3 has 15 residues. CDR1 is LNHDA, CDR2 SQIVND, per germline (reference sequence). In DNA form, the CDR3 reads TGTGCCAGTAGTTTAGACAGGGGTCGCAATCAGCCCCAGCATTTT. The encoded protein is CASSLDRGRNQPQHF.

At least ten counts were recorded for this clonotype. The genes are TRBV6-6 and TRBJ2-7; possibly TRBD2 for D (6 bases). This CDR3 contains 16 residues. From germline, CDR1 is MNHNY and CDR2 SVGAGI (reference sequence). V was pared by 2 bases and J by 0 bases, with 14 bases between. The chain's CDR3 is CASSYDPAGHSYEQYF. The CDR3 DNA reads as TGTGCCAGCAGTTACGATCCCGCGGGGCACTCCTACGAGCAGTACTTC.

The V call is TRBV27, the J call TRBJ2-1; tentatively, D is TRBD1 (5 bases). The CDR3 is made up of 16 amino acids. Germline assignment: CDR1 MNHEY and CDR2 SMNVEV (reference sequence). Trimming removed 0 bases at V and 1 base at J, with 10 bases between. The CDR3 sequence: CASSLSGVRSYNEQFF. The CDR3 bases are TGTGCCAGCAGTTTATCAGGGGTGAGATCCTACAATGAGCAGTTCTTC.

The chain links TRBV9 to TRBJ2-3; D not resolved. From germline, CDR1 is SGDLS and CDR2 YYNGEE. The CDR3 is 14 residues long. The ends were cut back, 4 bases at V and 3 bases at J, with 12 bases in the middle. The CDR3 coding sequence is TGTGCCAGCAGCTTGGTTGTTTTAACAGATACGCAGTATTTT. Protein product: CASSLVVLTDTQYF.

This clonotype was picked up a small number of times. This chain joins TRBV4-1 and TRBJ1-2, with D possibly TRBD1 on 5 matching bases. This CDR3 comprises 14 residues. CDR1 MGHRA and CDR2 YSYEKL come from the germline V gene. V lost 4 bases and J 3 bases, leaving 12 bases between the germline ends. The CDR3 spells CASSRLGGYYGYTF. CDR3 coding DNA: TGCGCCAGCAGCCGGTTGGGGGGGTACTATGGCTACACCTTC.

The sample holds many counts of this clonotype. The chain uses TRBV11-2 and TRBJ2-7, with D tentatively TRBD1 or TRBD2 (5 bases each). V lost 2 bases and J lost 0, with 11 bases in between. Germline-derived CDR1 and CDR2 are SGHAT and FQNNGV. CDR3 length equals 15 residues. CDR3 in DNA: TGTGCCAGCAGCTTAAGCTCAGGGAGCTCCTACGAGCAGTACTTC. This gives the protein CASSLSSGSSYEQYF.

There are many counts of this clonotype. The chain combines TRBV7-3 with TRBJ2-1; perhaps TRBD2 as D (6 bases). With 5 bases removed from V and 9 bases from J, the gap between germline ends came to 17 bases. Per germline, CDR1 SGHTA and CDR2 FQGTGA. This CDR3 region has 14 residues. The CDR3: CASSGRDWPREQFF. For the CDR3, the DNA is TGTGCCAGCAGCGGACGGGACTGGCCTCGTGAGCAGTTCTTC.

The sample holds a few counts of this clonotype. The rearrangement joins TRBV9 to TRBJ1-2; TRBD1 is a possible D gene (6 bases). V was trimmed by 2 bases and J by 4 bases, leaving 24 bases between them. Germline CDR1 and CDR2: SGDLS and YYNGEE. The CDR3 extends over 18 amino acids. The DNA of the CDR3 is TGTGCCAGCAGCGTGAAGGACCAAGGGGGGCGGTGGAGCTATGGCTACACCTTC. Its translation is CASSVKDQGGRWSYGYTF.

This clonotype was seen at least ten times. The genes are TRBV7-2 and TRBJ2-7; D unresolved. This CDR3 has 12 residues. CDR1 is SGHTA, CDR2 FQGNSA, per germline. V dropped 2 bases and J dropped 4 bases, with 6 bases sitting between them. CDR3 DNA: TGTGCCAGCAGCTTAAGTGCGTACGAGCAGTACTTC. Amino acid sequence: CASSLSAYEQYF.

This clonotype has more than one count but fewer than ten. This chain connects TRBV5-1 to TRBJ1-4, with 7 bases aligning to TRBD1. Trimming at V came to 0 bases and at J to 3 bases, leaving 8 bases not matched to a gene. The germline CDR1 and CDR2 sequences are SGHRS and YFSETQ. The CDR3 contains 17 residues. CDR3 bases: TGCGCCAGCAGCTTGGCACAGGGGTGGCCCCCTAATGAAAAACTGTTTTTT. Translation: CASSLAQGWPPNEKLFF.

This clonotype was detected only a few times. The chain is built from TRBV7-9 and TRBJ2-2, with D perhaps matching TRBD1 (5 bases). This CDR3 has 15 residues. Trimming took off 1 base at V and 6 bases at J, with 12 bases between the two ends. Looked up from germline, CDR1 is SEHNR and CDR2 is FQNEAQ (reference sequence). CDR3 protein: CASSLVGRVSGELFF. The DNA of the CDR3 is TGTGCCAGCAGCTTAGTTGGCAGGGTTTCCGGGGAGCTGTTTTTT.

The chain uses TRBV5-1 and TRBJ2-1, with D possibly being TRBD2 (6 bases). The germline V gene has CDR1 SGHRS and CDR2 YFSETQ. Trimming shortened V by 3 bases and J by 3 bases, and 16 bases separated the two germline ends. There are 16 residues in the CDR3. The CDR3 DNA reads as TGCGCCAGCAGCTCCTTACTAGCCTCTAACTACAATGAGCAGTTCTTC. The encoded protein is CASSSLLASNYNEQFF.

Comments on this clonotype: Relative to the germline gene, one junction end is altered; a read error may explain this. The chain recombines TRBV5-1 with TRBJ1-1; D is unresolved. Germline CDR1 reads SGHRS; CDR2 reads YFSETQ. The CDR3 is 11 amino acids. The DNA for the CDR3 is TGTGCCAGCAGCTTGGCCACTGGAGCTTTCTTT. Encoded protein: CASSLATGAFF.

This clonotype was seen many times. This rearrangement joins TRBV20-1 to TRBJ2-7, with D maybe TRBD1 (6 bases). V shed 0 bases and J shed 6 bases, with 18 bases lying between them. Germline V gives CDR1 DFQATT, CDR2 SNEGSKA (reference sequence). The CDR3 runs 15 residues. The CDR3 sequence: CSAREQGFVGGEQYF. The CDR3 DNA sequence: TGCAGTGCTAGAGAGCAGGGGTTTGTTGGTGGCGAGCAGTACTTC.

This clonotype has ten or more counts. The rearrangement joins TRBV20-1 to TRBJ2-4; unclear D gene. The germline V and J ends were trimmed by 5 bases and 6 bases, with 17 bases remaining between them. Germline-derived CDR1 and CDR2 are DFQATT and SNEGSKA (reference sequence). The CDR3 runs 14 residues. The CDR3 loop reads CSAEPGLLSNIQYF. In DNA form, the CDR3 reads TGCAGTGCTGAACCGGGCCTCCTGTCAAACATTCAGTACTTC.

This clonotype was detected ten times or more. V and J are TRBV7-6 and TRBJ2-3, with 11 bases that match TRBD2. The V gene end was trimmed by 1 base and the J gene end by 3 bases; junction bases not matched to a gene: 6. The length of the CDR3 is 17 residues. The germline gives CDR1 SGHVS, CDR2 FNYEAQ. The CDR3 loop is CASSLGIAGGPTDTQYF. Here the CDR3 DNA reads TGTGCCAGCAGCTTAGGAATAGCGGGGGGGCCTACAGATACGCAGTATTTT.

This clonotype was recorded a few times. The rearrangement links TRBV6-1 to TRBJ2-1; 11 bases are shared with TRBD2. Germline loops: CDR1 MNHNS, CDR2 SASEGT. V lost 7 bases, J lost 0 bases, and 8 bases stayed unmatched. This CDR3 region has 17 residues. The CDR3 reads CASTGLAGLGSYNEQFF. Here the CDR3 DNA reads TGTGCCAGCACTGGACTAGCGGGCCTGGGCTCCTACAATGAGCAGTTCTTC.

This clonotype was counted ten times or more. This sequence joins TRBV12-3 or TRBV12-4 and TRBJ2-5; 12 positions agree with TRBD2. V shed 0 bases and J 5 bases; nucleotides not matched to a gene: 4. The CDR3 sequence is 16 residues long. Here the CDR3 reads CASSLALAGGQETQYF. CDR3 DNA sequence: TGTGCCAGCAGTTTAGCTCTAGCGGGGGGGCAGGAGACCCAGTACTTC.

This clonotype occurred a few times. The chain recombines TRBV12-5 with TRBJ1-4; D might be TRBD1 (5 bases). Trimming cost V 2 bases and J 4 bases, with 11 bases left between them. There are 15 residues in the CDR3. The germline V gene has CDR1 LGHNT and CDR2 FRNRAP. The CDR3 here is CASGLNWGDNEKLFF. The CDR3 nucleotides read TGTGCTAGTGGTTTGAACTGGGGCGATAATGAAAAACTGTTTTTT.

In its sample, this clonotype was seen a few times. The chain employs TRBV4-1 and TRBJ2-1; 9 bases are a match to TRBD2. CDR1 is MGHRA, CDR2 YSYEKL, per germline. The CDR3 loop spans 16 amino acids. The V segment lost 2 bases and the J segment 3 bases; nucleotides outside the gene matches: 5. CDR3 sequence (DNA): TGCGCCAGCAGCCAACACACTAGCGGGCTCTACAATGAGCAGTTCTTC. Residues: CASSQHTSGLYNEQFF.